This TCR beta chain was identified in a study of T cell responses to AZD1222 COVID-19 vaccine. Study conclusions and caveats: Sampling captured repertoires only after the peak T cell response.

Of note for this clone: What it recognizes is unknown.

The V end lost 3 bases, the J end lost 11 bases, and 16 bases lay between the germline ends. The CDR3 runs to 13 residues. Germline CDR1 and CDR2: SGHDN and FVKESK. Some clones are missing from TCRdb's copy, which holds only in-frame ones; the method was immunoSEQ multiplex PCR. The repertoire includes 72,000 or so clones, roughly nine tenths of them detected once, and 24% sits in the top ten. This chain joins TRBV14 and TRBJ1-1, with a weak D call TRBD1 (5 bases). Sequencing was performed on peripheral blood, taken on day 0 of AZD1222 vaccination. This receptor was taken from an adult in good health. The CDR3 spells CASSHQDWGVAFF. CDR3 in DNA: TGTGCCAGCAGCCACCAGGACTGGGGGGTCGCTTTCTTT.